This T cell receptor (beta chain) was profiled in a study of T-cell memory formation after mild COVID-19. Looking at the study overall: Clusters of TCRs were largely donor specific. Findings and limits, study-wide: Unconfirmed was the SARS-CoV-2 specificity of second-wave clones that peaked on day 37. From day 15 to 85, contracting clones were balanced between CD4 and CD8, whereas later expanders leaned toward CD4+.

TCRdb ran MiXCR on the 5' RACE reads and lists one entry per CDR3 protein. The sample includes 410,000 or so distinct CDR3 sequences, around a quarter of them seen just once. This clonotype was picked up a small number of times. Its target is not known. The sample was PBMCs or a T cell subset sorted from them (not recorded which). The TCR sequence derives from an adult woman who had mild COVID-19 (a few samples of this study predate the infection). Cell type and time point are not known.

CDR3: CATSRSSSGEAFF. The CDR3 nucleotides read TGTGCCACCAGCAGATCCTCTTCAGGGGAAGCTTTCTTT. V gene TRBV15 combines with J gene TRBJ1-1; the D gene is possibly TRBD1 (5 bases). The CDR3 spans 13 residues. Trimming took 2 bases from V and 8 from J, leaving 12 bases between them. CDR1 and CDR2 from the germline V gene are LNHNV and YYDKDF (reference sequence).